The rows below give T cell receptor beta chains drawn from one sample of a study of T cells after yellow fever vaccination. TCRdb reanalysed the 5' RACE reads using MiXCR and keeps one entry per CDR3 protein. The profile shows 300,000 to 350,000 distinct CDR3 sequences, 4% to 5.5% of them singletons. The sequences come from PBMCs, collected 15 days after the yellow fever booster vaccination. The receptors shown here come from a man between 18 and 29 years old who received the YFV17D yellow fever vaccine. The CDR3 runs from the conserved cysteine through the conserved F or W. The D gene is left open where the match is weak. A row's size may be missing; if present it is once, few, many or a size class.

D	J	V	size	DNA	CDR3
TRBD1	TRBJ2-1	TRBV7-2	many	TGTGCCAGCAGCATCATTGGACAGGGTGCACATGAGCAGTTCTTC	CASSIIGQGAHEQFF
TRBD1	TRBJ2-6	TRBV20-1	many	TGCAGTGCTAGTAGGACAGGCCTTCCTGGGGCCAACGTCCTGACTTTC	CSASRTGLPGANVLTF
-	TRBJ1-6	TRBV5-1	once	TGCGCCAGCAGCTTGAAAGTGACGGAACCACCCCTCCACTTT	CASSLKVTEPPLHF
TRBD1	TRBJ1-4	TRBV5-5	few	TGTGCCAGCAGCTTTACAGGGGATGTTGAAAAACTGTTTTTT	CASSFTGDVEKLFF
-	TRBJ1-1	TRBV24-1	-	TGTGCCACCAGTGATAGAGGGGGAGGAGCTTTCTTT	CATSDRGGGAFF
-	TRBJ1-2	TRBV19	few	TGTGCCAGTAGTATCGTCGCCCGGGCCACCTATGGCTACACCTTC	CASSIVARATYGYTF
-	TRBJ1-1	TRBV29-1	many	TGCAGCGCCCGGTTGACCATGAACACTGAAGCTTTCTTT	CSARLTMNTEAFF
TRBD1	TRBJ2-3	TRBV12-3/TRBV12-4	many	TGTGCCAGCAGGAGGGACAGGGCAGTCCCAGATACGCAGTATTTT	CASRRDRAVPDTQYF
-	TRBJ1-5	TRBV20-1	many	TGCAGTGCTAGAGAGGGTCGGGGATCGGGGTTTTGGCGCAATCAGCCCCAGCATTTT	CSAREGRGSGFWRNQPQHF
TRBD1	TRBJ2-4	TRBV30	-	TGTGCCTGGAGTCTTCGACAGGGGGCTGACATTCAGTACTTC	CAWSLRQGADIQYF
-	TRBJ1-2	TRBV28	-	TGTGCCAGCAGTTTTCCCGGGACTAAGGATGGCTACACCTTC	CASSFPGTKDGYTF
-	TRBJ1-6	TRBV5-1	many	TGCGCCAGCAGCTTGCGTGGTGGTTCACCCCTCCACTTT	CASSLRGGSPLHF
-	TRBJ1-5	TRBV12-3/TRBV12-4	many	TGTGCCAGCACCCGGAGAGGCAATCAGCCCCAGCATTTT	CASTRRGNQPQHF
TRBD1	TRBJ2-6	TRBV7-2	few	TGTGCCAGCAGCTTAAGAACAGGGGCTGGGGCCAACGTCCTGACTTTC	CASSLRTGAGANVLTF
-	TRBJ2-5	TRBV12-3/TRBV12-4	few	TGTGCCAGCAGCACCATAGGGACCCAGTACTTC	CASSTIGTQYF
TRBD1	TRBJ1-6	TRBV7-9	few	TGTGCCAGCAGCTCAGGGGGGGATTCACCCCTCCACTTT	CASSSGGDSPLHF
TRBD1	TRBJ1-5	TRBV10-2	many	TGCGCCGTTGGGACAGGCAATCAGCCCCAGCATTTT	CAVGTGNQPQHF
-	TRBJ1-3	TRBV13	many	TGTGCCAGCAGCCACCGCCCAGGACGGATTGGAAACACCATATATTTT	CASSHRPGRIGNTIYF
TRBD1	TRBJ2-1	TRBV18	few	TGTGCCAGCTCACCACCTCCGGGACAGGGCTCGGTCAATGAGCAGTTCTTC	CASSPPPGQGSVNEQFF
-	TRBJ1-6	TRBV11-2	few	TGTGCCAGCAGCTTTAAAGGGAGAAACACCTATAATTCACCCCTCCACTTT	CASSFKGRNTYNSPLHF
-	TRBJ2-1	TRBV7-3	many	TGTGCCAGCAGCTTAGGGGGCGCCTCCTACAATGAGCAGTTCTTC	CASSLGGASYNEQFF
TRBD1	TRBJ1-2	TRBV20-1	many	TGCATGGCAGGGGGCAACGGGTACTATGGCTACACCTTC	CMAGGNGYYGYTF
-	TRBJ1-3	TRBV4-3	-	TGCGCCAGCAGCCAGAGCGGTAGCTCTGGAAACACCATATATTTT	CASSQSGSSGNTIYF
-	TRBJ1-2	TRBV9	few	TGTGCCAGCAGCGTATGGGACCGAGTTAACTATGGCTACACCTTC	CASSVWDRVNYGYTF
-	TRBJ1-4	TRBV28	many	TGTGCCAGCAGTAAACAAGCAACTAATGAAAAACTGTTTTTT	CASSKQATNEKLFF
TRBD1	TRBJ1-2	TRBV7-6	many	TGTGCCAGCAGCCCACGGACAGGGTGGGGTGAAAACTATGGCTACACCTTC	CASSPRTGWGENYGYTF
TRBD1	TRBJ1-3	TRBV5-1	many	TGCGCCAGCAGCCGCGGACAGGGGACAACTGGAAACACCATATATTTT	CASSRGQGTTGNTIYF
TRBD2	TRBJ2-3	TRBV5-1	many	TGCGCCAGCAGCTTGGTACTAGCGGCCCTCACAGATACGCAGTATTTT	CASSLVLAALTDTQYF
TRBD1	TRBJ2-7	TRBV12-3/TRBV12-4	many	TGTGCCAGCAGTTTAGGACAGGGCCTATCCTACGAGCAGTACTTC	CASSLGQGLSYEQYF
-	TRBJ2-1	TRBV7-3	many	TGTGCCAGCAGCTTTCTTTTCAATGAGCAGTTCTTC	CASSFLFNEQFF
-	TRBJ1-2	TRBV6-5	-	TGTGCCAGCAGTGGGACAACCTATGGCTACACCTTC	CASSGTTYGYTF
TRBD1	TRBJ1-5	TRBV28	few	TGTGCCAGCAGTTCAGCGGGACAGGGAAGAAATCAGCCCCAGCATTTT	CASSSAGQGRNQPQHF
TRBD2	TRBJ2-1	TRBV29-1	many	TGCAGCGTGGAAGGCGGGGGAGGGTCCTACAATGAGCAGTTCTTC	CSVEGGGGSYNEQFF
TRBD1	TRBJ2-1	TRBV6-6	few	TGTGCCAGCAGTCCGGGACAGACCTACAATGAGCAGTTCTTC	CASSPGQTYNEQFF
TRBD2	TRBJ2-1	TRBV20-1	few	TGCAGTGCGAGACGCAGCGGGGATTACAATGAGCAGTTCTTC	CSARRSGDYNEQFF
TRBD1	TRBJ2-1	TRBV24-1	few	TGTGCCACCAGTGATTTTAAGGGGGCATATGAGCAGTTCTTC	CATSDFKGAYEQFF
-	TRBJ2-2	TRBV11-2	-	TGTGCCAGCAGCTCTCTTCGCCCCGGGGAGCTGTTTTTT	CASSSLRPGELFF